The clone carrying this TCR beta chain was seen a few times. The antigen is unknown. This specimen belongs to a study of T-cell reconstitution after alpha-beta-depleted transplantation in children. Study-wide results and limits: T cells produced anew were the main source of T-cell counts and diversity one year after transplant. TCRbeta diversity was high at day 60 in some patients (a result of surviving recipient T cells and thymic progenitors). About two months after transplant, alpha-beta T cells reportedly came from several hundred expanded graft clones.

Unique molecular identifiers were incorporated during preparation of the TCRbeta library. TCRdb called the PCR reads again in MiXCR, with one record for every CDR3 protein. The data hold some 200,000 distinct CDR3 sequences, with approximately 8.4% observed a single time. The CDR3 consists of 11 residues. V was pared by 6 bases and J by 8 bases, with 8 bases between. In germline, CDR1 is KGHSH, CDR2 LQKENI. The source is a male patient between 2 and 15 years old who had a stem cell transplant for acute myeloid leukemia, so the T cells may come from the graft donor. The source was PBMCs, mostly from graft donor cells, collected 360 days after TCRalphabeta/CD19-depleted stem cell transplant. The rearrangement uses TRBV18 and TRBJ1-3; the D gene is possibly TRBD1 (6 bases). DNA for the CDR3: TGTGCCAGCTCTCCAGGGGACACCATATATTTT. The encoded protein is CASSPGDTIYF. Filled out from reference TRBV18 and TRBJ1-3, the complete variable domain reads NAGVMQNPRHLVRRRGQEARLRCSPMKGHSHVYWYRQLPEEGLKFMVYLQKENIIDESGMPKERFSAEFPKEGPSILRIQQVVRGDSAAYFCASSPGDTIYFGEGSWLTVV.